This is a list of T cell receptor beta chains from one sample in a study of CD8+CD57+ T cells in acquired aplastic anemia. TCRdb called the reads again in MiXCR, with one record for every CDR3 protein. This table has more than 100,000 distinct CDR3 sequences, around two fifths appearing once. The sequencing sample was made of sorted CD4+, CD8+, or CD8+CD57+ T cells (not recorded which) from PBMCs. The receptors were gathered from a human donor in good health, serving as a control. Both conserved end residues are part of each CDR3. Each record gives: CDR3 protein, CDR3 DNA, D gene, J gene, V gene, clone size. A D gene is named only where the DNA matches it firmly. Not all rows give a size; the values are once, few, many and, for expanded clones, a class.

cdr3_aa: CATSDPGTSGPKETQYF; cdr3_nt: TGTGCCACCAGTGACCCCGGGACTAGCGGGCCAAAAGAGACCCAGTACTTC; d_call: TRBD2; j_call: TRBJ2-5; v_call: TRBV24-1; clone_size: NA
cdr3_aa: CASSQESGTFNQPQHF; cdr3_nt: TGCGCCAGCAGCCAAGAATCCGGGACCTTCAATCAGCCCCAGCATTTT; d_call: NA; j_call: TRBJ1-5; v_call: TRBV4-1; clone_size: many
cdr3_aa: CARPGRGAYEQFF; cdr3_nt: TGTGCCAGACCGGGACGGGGGGCCTACGAGCAGTTCTTC; d_call: NA; j_call: TRBJ2-1; v_call: TRBV10-3; clone_size: NA
cdr3_aa: CASSPMEQTQYF; cdr3_nt: TGTGCCAGCTCACCAATGGAGCAAACGCAGTATTTT; d_call: NA; j_call: TRBJ2-3; v_call: TRBV18; clone_size: few
cdr3_aa: CASSLGPEGKSNQPQHF; cdr3_nt: TGCGCCAGCAGCCTGGGGCCCGAGGGAAAAAGCAATCAGCCCCAGCATTTT; d_call: NA; j_call: TRBJ1-5; v_call: TRBV5-1; clone_size: NA
cdr3_aa: CASSPQTGGPRYEQFF; cdr3_nt: TGTGCCAGCAGCCCCCAGACGGGAGGGCCGAGGTATGAGCAGTTCTTC; d_call: TRBD2; j_call: TRBJ2-1; v_call: TRBV6-1; clone_size: many
cdr3_aa: CASSLDVGGRSPLHF; cdr3_nt: TGCGCCAGCAGCTTGGATGTAGGAGGACGTTCACCCCTCCACTTT; d_call: NA; j_call: TRBJ1-6; v_call: TRBV5-1; clone_size: NA
cdr3_aa: CASSFGARGNEQYF; cdr3_nt: TGTGCCAGCAGTTTTGGAGCTAGGGGAAACGAGCAGTACTTC; d_call: NA; j_call: TRBJ2-7; v_call: TRBV27; clone_size: once
cdr3_aa: CASSPPSQVEAFF; cdr3_nt: TGCGCCAGCAGCCCCCCTTCCCAGGTTGAAGCTTTCTTT; d_call: NA; j_call: TRBJ1-1; v_call: TRBV4-1; clone_size: many
cdr3_aa: CASSQVAGAPGQYF; cdr3_nt: TGTGCCAGCAGCCAGGTAGCGGGGGCCCCCGGGCAGTATTTT; d_call: TRBD2; j_call: TRBJ2-3; v_call: TRBV4-2; clone_size: few
cdr3_aa: CSVADGYEQYF; cdr3_nt: TGCAGCGTTGCGGACGGCTACGAGCAGTACTTC; d_call: NA; j_call: TRBJ2-7; v_call: TRBV29-1; clone_size: few
cdr3_aa: CSARGQGENFSYGYTF; cdr3_nt: TGCAGTGCTCGAGGACAGGGGGAAAATTTTAGCTATGGCTACACCTTC; d_call: TRBD1; j_call: TRBJ1-2; v_call: TRBV20-1; clone_size: NA
cdr3_aa: CASTHRGRTSGRAPSFF; cdr3_nt: TGTGCCAGCACCCATAGGGGGCGGACTAGCGGGAGGGCTCCAAGCTTCTTC; d_call: TRBD2; j_call: TRBJ2-1; v_call: TRBV12-3/TRBV12-4; clone_size: NA
cdr3_aa: CASSSGQGRTEAFF; cdr3_nt: TGTGCCAGCAGTTCGGGACAGGGAAGGACTGAAGCTTTCTTT; d_call: TRBD1; j_call: TRBJ1-1; v_call: TRBV6-5; clone_size: few
cdr3_aa: CASSLEIGLAGAYSTDTQYF; cdr3_nt: TGTGCCAGCAGCTTGGAGATAGGACTAGCGGGGGCCTATAGCACAGATACGCAGTATTTT; d_call: TRBD2; j_call: TRBJ2-3; v_call: TRBV5-4; clone_size: few
cdr3_aa: CASSQGVEQYF; cdr3_nt: TGTGCCAGCAGCCAAGGGGTTGAGCAGTACTTC; d_call: NA; j_call: TRBJ2-7; v_call: TRBV3-1; clone_size: NA
cdr3_aa: CASSTGLANNEQFF; cdr3_nt: TGTGCCAGTAGTACCGGACTAGCGAACAATGAGCAGTTCTTC; d_call: TRBD2; j_call: TRBJ2-1; v_call: TRBV19; clone_size: many
cdr3_aa: CASSEWGDTQYF; cdr3_nt: TGTGCCAGCAGTGAATGGGGGGATACGCAGTATTTT; d_call: NA; j_call: TRBJ2-3; v_call: TRBV2; clone_size: few
cdr3_aa: CASSIKVASSGYTF; cdr3_nt: TGTGCCAGTAGTATCAAGGTAGCATCTAGTGGCTACACCTTC; d_call: NA; j_call: TRBJ1-2; v_call: TRBV19; clone_size: NA
cdr3_aa: CSVVQGLYEQYF; cdr3_nt: TGCAGCGTTGTGCAGGGTCTTTACGAGCAGTACTTC; d_call: NA; j_call: TRBJ2-7; v_call: TRBV29-1; clone_size: NA
cdr3_aa: CASSSPQGGNTEAFF; cdr3_nt: TGTGCCAGCAGCTCCCCGCAGGGAGGGAACACTGAAGCTTTCTTT; d_call: NA; j_call: TRBJ1-1; v_call: TRBV5-8; clone_size: many
cdr3_aa: CSASWDWEETQYF; cdr3_nt: TGCAGTGCTTCCTGGGACTGGGAAGAGACCCAGTACTTC; d_call: NA; j_call: TRBJ2-5; v_call: TRBV20-1; clone_size: many
cdr3_aa: CASRVGGTGREAFF; cdr3_nt: TGTGCCAGCAGGGTAGGAGGGACAGGGCGTGAAGCTTTCTTT; d_call: TRBD1; j_call: TRBJ1-1; v_call: TRBV6-2/TRBV6-3; clone_size: NA
cdr3_aa: CATSDLTGDANTGELFF; cdr3_nt: TGTGCCACCAGTGATTTGACAGGAGACGCGAACACCGGGGAGCTGTTTTTT; d_call: NA; j_call: TRBJ2-2; v_call: TRBV24-1; clone_size: NA
cdr3_aa: CATSSLDRGPFYEQYF; cdr3_nt: TGTGCCACCAGCAGCCTAGACAGGGGCCCATTCTACGAGCAGTACTTC; d_call: TRBD1; j_call: TRBJ2-7; v_call: TRBV15; clone_size: NA
cdr3_aa: CASSPPWDRAATRLYGYTF; cdr3_nt: TGTGCCAGTAGTCCCCCGTGGGACAGGGCTGCCACCAGACTCTATGGCTACACCTTC; d_call: TRBD1; j_call: TRBJ1-2; v_call: TRBV19; clone_size: many
cdr3_aa: CASSFGITYEQYF; cdr3_nt: TGTGCCAGCAGCTTCGGGATTACGTACGAGCAGTACTTC; d_call: NA; j_call: TRBJ2-7; v_call: TRBV7-9; clone_size: NA
cdr3_aa: CASSPLRQGNTEAFF; cdr3_nt: TGTGCCAGCTCACCACTTAGACAGGGGAACACTGAAGCTTTCTTT; d_call: TRBD1; j_call: TRBJ1-1; v_call: TRBV18; clone_size: NA
cdr3_aa: CASKEQEGYNSPLHF; cdr3_nt: TGTGCCAGCAAGGAGCAGGAGGGCTATAATTCACCCCTCCACTTT; d_call: NA; j_call: TRBJ1-6; v_call: TRBV2; clone_size: NA
cdr3_aa: CASSGQSYGYTF; cdr3_nt: TGTGCCAGCAGCGGGCAGAGCTATGGCTACACCTTC; d_call: NA; j_call: TRBJ1-2; v_call: TRBV5-8; clone_size: NA
cdr3_aa: CASSRETEAFF; cdr3_nt: TGTGCCAGTTCCAGGGAGACTGAAGCTTTCTTT; d_call: NA; j_call: TRBJ1-1; v_call: TRBV12-3/TRBV12-4; clone_size: many
cdr3_aa: CASSYRYEFAGKSYEQYF; cdr3_nt: TGTGCCAGCAGTTACCGGTACGAGTTCGCGGGGAAGTCCTACGAGCAGTACTTC; d_call: NA; j_call: TRBJ2-7; v_call: TRBV6-2/TRBV6-3; clone_size: many
cdr3_aa: CASSWTRSYEQYF; cdr3_nt: TGTGCCAGCAGCTGGACTAGATCCTACGAGCAGTACTTC; d_call: TRBD2; j_call: TRBJ2-7; v_call: TRBV7-2; clone_size: once
cdr3_aa: CASSARTQQETQYF; cdr3_nt: TGTGCCAGCAGCGCGAGGACCCAACAAGAGACCCAGTACTTC; d_call: NA; j_call: TRBJ2-5; v_call: TRBV9; clone_size: many
cdr3_aa: CASSRQGTTGELFF; cdr3_nt: TGCGCCAGCAGCCGACAGGGGACCACCGGGGAGCTGTTTTTT; d_call: TRBD1; j_call: TRBJ2-2; v_call: TRBV5-1; clone_size: many
cdr3_aa: CASSSSTGWGEKLFF; cdr3_nt: TGTGCCAGCAGCTCATCGACAGGGTGGGGCGAAAAACTGTTTTTT; d_call: TRBD1; j_call: TRBJ1-4; v_call: TRBV7-2; clone_size: few
cdr3_aa: CASSLVVGRNYGYTF; cdr3_nt: TGCGCCAGCAGCTTGGTGGTAGGACGGAACTATGGCTACACCTTC; d_call: NA; j_call: TRBJ1-2; v_call: TRBV5-1; clone_size: NA
cdr3_aa: CASSNTQGGEQFF; cdr3_nt: TGTGCCAGCAGTAATACCCAAGGGGGAGAGCAGTTCTTC; d_call: NA; j_call: TRBJ2-1; v_call: TRBV7-6; clone_size: NA
cdr3_aa: CASSVISGTNGYTF; cdr3_nt: TGTGCCAGCAGCGTAATCAGCGGGACAAATGGCTACACCTTC; d_call: NA; j_call: TRBJ1-2; v_call: TRBV9; clone_size: NA
cdr3_aa: CASSRGIGYEQYF; cdr3_nt: TGTGCCAGCAGTCGCGGGATTGGCTACGAGCAGTACTTC; d_call: NA; j_call: TRBJ2-7; v_call: TRBV25-1; clone_size: NA
cdr3_aa: CASDRGVNEQYF; cdr3_nt: TGTGCTAGCGACAGGGGGGTCAACGAGCAGTACTTC; d_call: TRBD1; j_call: TRBJ2-7; v_call: TRBV15; clone_size: NA
cdr3_aa: CASSVGPAGANVLSF; cdr3_nt: TGTGCCAGTAGTGTGGGACCGGCCGGGGCCAACGTCCTGAGTTTC; d_call: NA; j_call: TRBJ2-6; v_call: TRBV19; clone_size: NA